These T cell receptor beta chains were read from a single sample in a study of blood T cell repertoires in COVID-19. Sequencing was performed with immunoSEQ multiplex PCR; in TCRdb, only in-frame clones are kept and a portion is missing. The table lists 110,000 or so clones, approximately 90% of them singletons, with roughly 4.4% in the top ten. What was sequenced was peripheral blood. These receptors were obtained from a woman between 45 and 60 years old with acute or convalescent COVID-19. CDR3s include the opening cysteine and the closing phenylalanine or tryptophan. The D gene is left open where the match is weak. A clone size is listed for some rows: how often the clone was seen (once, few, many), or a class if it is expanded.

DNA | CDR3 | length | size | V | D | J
TGCGCCAGCAGCCGGAACACACAGAGCTCCTATAATTCACCCCTCCACTTT | CASSRNTQSSYNSPLHF | 17 | NA | TRBV4-1 | NA | TRBJ1-6
TGTGCCAGCTCTAGGCTAGCGGGGGGCACAGATACGCAGTATTTT | CASSRLAGGTDTQYF | 15 | NA | TRBV18 | TRBD2 | TRBJ2-3
TGTGCCAGCTCACCGACTCCCCAAAATGAGCAGTTCTTC | CASSPTPQNEQFF | 13 | once | TRBV18 | NA | TRBJ2-1
TGTGCCAGCACCCTAGACGGGGGGGTGGGCAATCAGCCCCAGCATTTT | CASTLDGGVGNQPQHF | 16 | NA | TRBV2 | NA | TRBJ1-5
TGTGCCAGCAGCCAACTACAGGGGGCAGGAACCGGGGAGCTGTTTTTT | CASSQLQGAGTGELFF | 16 | NA | TRBV4-2 | TRBD1 | TRBJ2-2
TGTGCCAGCAGTTACCGGGGGGGTGGGTATTTT | CASSYRGGGYF | 11 | NA | TRBV7-2 | TRBD2 | TRBJ2-3
TGTGCCTGGAGTCTAGACGGGGGATATGGCTACACCTTC | CAWSLDGGYGYTF | 13 | NA | TRBV30 | NA | TRBJ1-2
TGCGCCAGCAGCCAAGATTTCGCCGGGGACTCCTACGAGCAGTACTTC | CASSQDFAGDSYEQYF | 16 | NA | TRBV4-3 | NA | TRBJ2-7
TGCGCCAGCAGCCTTTCCCTGTCAGGGGCACCCAATCAGCCCCAGCATTTT | CASSLSLSGAPNQPQHF | 17 | NA | TRBV4-1 | NA | TRBJ1-5
TGTGCCAGCAGCTTAAGTGGTCGGGACAAGGGTTTAAATCAGCCCCAGCATTTT | CASSLSGRDKGLNQPQHF | 18 | NA | TRBV7-8 | NA | TRBJ1-5
TGTGCCAGCAGCCGCAGGGGACAGGTCTACGAGCAGTACTTC | CASSRRGQVYEQYF | 14 | once | TRBV28 | TRBD1 | TRBJ2-7
TGTGCCAGCAGCCAGGGGGGACCGTTAGAAGCTTTCTTT | CASSQGGPLEAFF | 13 | NA | TRBV3-1/TRBV3-2 | NA | TRBJ1-1
TGTGCCAGCAGCTTCGACAGGATAGCCTATGGCTACACCTTC | CASSFDRIAYGYTF | 14 | once | TRBV7-8 | NA | TRBJ1-2
TGTGCCACCGGGTCGGGGTTGGGCTATGGCTACACCTTC | CATGSGLGYGYTF | 13 | NA | TRBV15 | NA | TRBJ1-2
TGTGCCAGCAGTGAGGTCCCAGCGGGAGGGGCAGATACGCAGTATTTT | CASSEVPAGGADTQYF | 16 | NA | TRBV2 | TRBD2 | TRBJ2-3
TGTGCCAACTCCGGGACAGGGACCAATGAGCAGTTCTTC | CANSGTGTNEQFF | 13 | NA | TRBV6-5 | TRBD1 | TRBJ2-1
TGTGCCTGGGACAGGAGGGGCCTGGGAGCTTTCTTT | CAWDRRGLGAFF | 12 | once | TRBV30 | NA | TRBJ1-1
TGTGCCAGCAGTTTTGGTTCGGCGAGGAATCAGCCCCAGCATTTT | CASSFGSARNQPQHF | 15 | NA | TRBV28 | NA | TRBJ1-5
TGTGCCAGCGGGAGAGTCGGGGAGACCCAGTACTTC | CASGRVGETQYF | 12 | once | TRBV7-8 | NA | TRBJ2-5
TGCGCCAGCAGCCCTGGAGGAGGTAATGGCTACACCTTC | CASSPGGGNGYTF | 13 | NA | TRBV5-1 | NA | TRBJ1-2
TGTGCCAGCAGCGTAGGGGACAGGGGTTCCCATGGCTACACCTTC | CASSVGDRGSHGYTF | 15 | NA | TRBV9 | TRBD1 | TRBJ1-2
TGTGCCAGCAGCCCCACACCGAACTATGGCTACACCTTC | CASSPTPNYGYTF | 13 | NA | TRBV12-3/TRBV12-4 | NA | TRBJ1-2
TGTGCCAGCAGCTTGGAGTGGACAGGGGATCCTGGAAACACCATATATTTT | CASSLEWTGDPGNTIYF | 17 | NA | TRBV5-6 | TRBD1 | TRBJ1-3
TGTGCCAGCAGTTCCCCTAGCGGACAGACCCAGTACTTC | CASSSPSGQTQYF | 13 | NA | TRBV27 | TRBD2 | TRBJ2-5
TGTGCCAGCAGCTTCAGCGGGGCTAGCTCCTACAATGAGCAGTTCTTC | CASSFSGASSYNEQFF | 16 | NA | TRBV7-3 | TRBD2 | TRBJ2-1
TGTGCCAGCAGCCAAGACGGTATAGCAAACACTGAAGCTTTCTTT | CASSQDGIANTEAFF | 15 | NA | TRBV3-1/TRBV3-2 | NA | TRBJ1-1
TGTGCCAGTAGTATCGACTTAACAGCGGGTGGCTACACCTTC | CASSIDLTAGGYTF | 14 | NA | TRBV19 | NA | TRBJ1-2
TGTGCCAGCAGACATGGAGGAGGGTACGAGCAGTACTTC | CASRHGGGYEQYF | 13 | NA | TRBV3-1/TRBV3-2 | NA | TRBJ2-7
TGTGCCAGCAGCTCCGACAGTAGAGGCTACACCTTC | CASSSDSRGYTF | 12 | NA | TRBV5-4 | NA | TRBJ1-2
TGTGCCAGCAGCTTGGTCTACGAGGGTCAGCCCCAGCATTTT | CASSLVYEGQPQHF | 14 | once | TRBV5-8 | NA | TRBJ1-5
TGTGCCAGCAGCTTCACGACCCAGGGGAGTTCACCCCTCCACTTT | CASSFTTQGSSPLHF | 15 | NA | TRBV5-6 | NA | TRBJ1-6
TGCAGCGTCCTAAACCGGGACACCTTTGGCTACACCTTC | CSVLNRDTFGYTF | 13 | NA | TRBV29-1 | NA | TRBJ1-2
TGTGCCAGCAGCTTTTCAGGGAGCAATCAGCCCCAGCATTTT | CASSFSGSNQPQHF | 14 | NA | TRBV7-3 | NA | TRBJ1-5
TGTGCCAGCAGCTACGGACAGGGAACTCAGAATTCACCCCTCCACTTT | CASSYGQGTQNSPLHF | 16 | NA | TRBV9 | TRBD1 | TRBJ1-6
TGTGCCAGCAGCTTAGCGGGCCGCGGGGGCACAGATACGCAGTATTTT | CASSLAGRGGTDTQYF | 16 | NA | TRBV7-8 | NA | TRBJ2-3
TGCGCCAGCAGCCTTCGGACAGGGTCAGTCGGCTATGGCTACACCTTC | CASSLRTGSVGYGYTF | 16 | NA | TRBV5-1 | TRBD1 | TRBJ1-2
TGTGCCAGCAGCCAATTAGCGGGAGTCGGCCAAGAGACCCAGTACTTC | CASSQLAGVGQETQYF | 16 | NA | TRBV3-1/TRBV3-2 | TRBD2 | TRBJ2-5